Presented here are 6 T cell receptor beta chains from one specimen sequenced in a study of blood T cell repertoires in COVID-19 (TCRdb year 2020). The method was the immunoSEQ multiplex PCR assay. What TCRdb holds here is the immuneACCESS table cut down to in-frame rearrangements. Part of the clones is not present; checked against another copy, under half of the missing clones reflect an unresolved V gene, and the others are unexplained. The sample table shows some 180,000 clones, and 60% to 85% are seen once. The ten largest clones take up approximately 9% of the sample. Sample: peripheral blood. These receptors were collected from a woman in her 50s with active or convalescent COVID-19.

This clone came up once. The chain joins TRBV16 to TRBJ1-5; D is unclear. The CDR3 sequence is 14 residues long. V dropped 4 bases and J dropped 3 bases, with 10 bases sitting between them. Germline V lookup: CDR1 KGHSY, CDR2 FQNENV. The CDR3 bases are TGTGCCAGCAGCCCCTCGGACTTCAATCAGCCCCAGCATTTT. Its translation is CASSPSDFNQPQHF.

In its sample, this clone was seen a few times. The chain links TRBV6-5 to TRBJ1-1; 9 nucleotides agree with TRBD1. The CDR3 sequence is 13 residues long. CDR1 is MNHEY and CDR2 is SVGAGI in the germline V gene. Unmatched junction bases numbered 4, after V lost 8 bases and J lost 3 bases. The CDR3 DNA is TGTGCCAGCCGATGGACAGGGGACACTGAAGCTTTCTTT. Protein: CASRWTGDTEAFF.

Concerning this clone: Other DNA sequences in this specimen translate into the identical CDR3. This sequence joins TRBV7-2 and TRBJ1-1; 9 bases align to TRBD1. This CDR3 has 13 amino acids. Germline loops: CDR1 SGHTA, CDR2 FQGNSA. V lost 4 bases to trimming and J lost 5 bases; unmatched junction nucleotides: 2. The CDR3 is CASSSDRGTEAFF. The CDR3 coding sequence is TGTGCCAGCAGCTCGGACAGGGGAACTGAAGCTTTCTTT.

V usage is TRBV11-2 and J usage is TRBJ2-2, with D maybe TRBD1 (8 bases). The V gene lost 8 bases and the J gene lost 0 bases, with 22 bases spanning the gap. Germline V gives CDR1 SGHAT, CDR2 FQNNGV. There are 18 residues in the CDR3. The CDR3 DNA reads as TGTGCCAGCGGGGGGGCAGGACAGGGCCGCTCGAACACCGGGGAGCTGTTTTTT. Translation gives CASGGAGQGRSNTGELFF.

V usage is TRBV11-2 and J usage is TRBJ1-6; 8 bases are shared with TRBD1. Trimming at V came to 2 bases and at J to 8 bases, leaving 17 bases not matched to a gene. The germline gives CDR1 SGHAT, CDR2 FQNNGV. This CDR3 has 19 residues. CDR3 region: CASSLFVRDRHSSHSPLHF. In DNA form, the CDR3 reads TGTGCCAGCAGCTTATTCGTTAGGGACAGGCATAGCTCCCATTCACCCCTCCACTTT.

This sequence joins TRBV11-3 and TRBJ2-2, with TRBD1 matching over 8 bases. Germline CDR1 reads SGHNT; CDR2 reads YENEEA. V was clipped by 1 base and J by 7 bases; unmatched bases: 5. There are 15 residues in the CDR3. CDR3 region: CASSLAPDRGGELFF. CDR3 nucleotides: TGTGCCAGCAGCTTAGCTCCAGACAGGGGCGGGGAGCTGTTTTTT.